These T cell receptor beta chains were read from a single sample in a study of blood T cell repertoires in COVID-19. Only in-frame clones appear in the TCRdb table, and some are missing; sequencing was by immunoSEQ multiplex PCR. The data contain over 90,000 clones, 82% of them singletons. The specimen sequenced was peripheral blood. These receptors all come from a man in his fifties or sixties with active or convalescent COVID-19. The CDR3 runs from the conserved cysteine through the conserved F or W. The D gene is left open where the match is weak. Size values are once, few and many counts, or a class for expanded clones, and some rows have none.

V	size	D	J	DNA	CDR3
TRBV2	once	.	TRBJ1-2	TGTGCCAGCAGTGACCGCGAGCTCTATGGCTACACCTTC	CASSDRELYGYTF
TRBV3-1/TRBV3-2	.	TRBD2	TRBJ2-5	TGTGCCAGCAGCCAAGTGGATGTATACGGCGGGGGGTATGAGACCCAGTACTTC	CASSQVDVYGGGYETQYF
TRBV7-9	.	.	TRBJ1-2	TGTGCCAGCAGCTCCGACAGGCTTTATGGCTACACCTTC	CASSSDRLYGYTF
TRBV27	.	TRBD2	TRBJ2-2	TGTGCCAGCCTTGGACTAGCGGGGGTTGGCGGGGAGCTGTTTTTT	CASLGLAGVGGELFF
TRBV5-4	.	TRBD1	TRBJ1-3	TGTGCCAGCAGCTTGGACAGGGGGTCAGGAAACACCATATATTTT	CASSLDRGSGNTIYF
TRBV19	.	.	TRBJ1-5	TGTGCCAGTAGTAAAGACTCTGATCAGCCCCAGCATTTT	CASSKDSDQPQHF
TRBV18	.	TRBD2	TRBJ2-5	TGTGCCAGCTCACCACCCGGGGGAGGGGAAGAGACCCAGTACTTC	CASSPPGGGEETQYF
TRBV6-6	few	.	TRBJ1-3	TGTGCCAGCAGTCCCGAGGTTGGGAGCCCATGGACTGGAAACACCATATATTTT	CASSPEVGSPWTGNTIYF
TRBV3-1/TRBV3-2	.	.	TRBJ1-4	TGTGCCAGCAGCCAGGGGGCAGACGAAAAACTGTTTTTT	CASSQGADEKLFF
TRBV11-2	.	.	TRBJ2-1	TGTGCCAGCAGCTTAGCCCAGAACAGGGTCGATGAGCAGTTCTTC	CASSLAQNRVDEQFF
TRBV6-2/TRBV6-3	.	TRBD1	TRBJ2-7	TGTGCCAGCAGTCGACAGGGGGAAGCAACCGAGCAGTACTTC	CASSRQGEATEQYF
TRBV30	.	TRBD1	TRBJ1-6	TGTGCCTGGTCGGGACAGGGAGGTAATTCACCCCTCCACTTT	CAWSGQGGNSPLHF
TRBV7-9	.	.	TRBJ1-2	TGTGCCAGCAGCTTGCTGGACAGCACACTTGGCTACACCTTC	CASSLLDSTLGYTF
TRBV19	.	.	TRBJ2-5	TGTGCCAGTAGTATCCAGGGCGCAGAGACCCAGTACTTC	CASSIQGAETQYF
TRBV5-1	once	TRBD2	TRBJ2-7	TGCGCCAGCAGCTTGAGTCTAGCGGCCCAGGAGCAGTACTTC	CASSLSLAAQEQYF
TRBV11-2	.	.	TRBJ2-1	TGTGCCAGCAGCTTACAGGACAGCTACAATGAGCAGTTCTTC	CASSLQDSYNEQFF
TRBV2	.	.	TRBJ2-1	TGTGCCTCCGCACTGAACAATGAGCAGTTCTTC	CASALNNEQFF
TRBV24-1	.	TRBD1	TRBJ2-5	TGTGCCACCAGCCCGGGACAGCAAGAGACCCAGTACTTC	CATSPGQQETQYF
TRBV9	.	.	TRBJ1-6	TGTGCCAGCAGCACCCGGACAGAGTCTGCCCTCCACTTT	CASSTRTESALHF
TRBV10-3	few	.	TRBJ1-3	TGTGCCATTAGAGACTCTGGAAACACCATATATTTT	CAIRDSGNTIYF
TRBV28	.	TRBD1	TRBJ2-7	TGTGCCAGCAGTTTACCGAACAGGGGAATGACCTACGAGCAGTACTTC	CASSLPNRGMTYEQYF
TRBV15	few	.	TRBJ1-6	TGTGCCACCAGTAATGGAGGACCCTATTCACCCCTCCACTTT	CATSNGGPYSPLHF
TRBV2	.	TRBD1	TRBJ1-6	TGTGCCAGTGGACAGGATTATAATTCACCCCTCCACTTT	CASGQDYNSPLHF
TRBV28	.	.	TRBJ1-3	TGTGCCAGCAGTTTCTCCAGTTTCTCTGGAAACACCATATATTTT	CASSFSSFSGNTIYF
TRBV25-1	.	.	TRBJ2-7	TGTGCCAGCAGTGAAGGGGCAGGGATTTCCTACGAGCAGTACTTC	CASSEGAGISYEQYF
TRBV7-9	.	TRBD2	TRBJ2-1	TGTGCCAGCAGCTTTGAGCGGGGGGGTGGTGAGCAGTTCTTC	CASSFERGGGEQFF
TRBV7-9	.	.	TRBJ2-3	TGTGCCAGCAGCTTCGGGGATGGCACAGATACGCAGTATTTT	CASSFGDGTDTQYF
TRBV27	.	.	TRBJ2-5	TGTGCCAGCAGTTTGGGCAGTCAAGAGACCCAGTACTTC	CASSLGSQETQYF
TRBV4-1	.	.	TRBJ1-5	TGCGCCAGCAGCCAGATGGAGACAGCTAGCAATCAGCCCCAGCATTTT	CASSQMETASNQPQHF
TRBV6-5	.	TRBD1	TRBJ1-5	TGTGCCAGCAGTCGACAGGGGGCCGATCAGCCCCAGCATTTT	CASSRQGADQPQHF
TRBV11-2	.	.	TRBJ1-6	TGTGCCAGCAGCTTAGGGGGGGAATCACCCCTCCACTTT	CASSLGGESPLHF
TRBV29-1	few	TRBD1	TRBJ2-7	TGCAGCGTCGACGGGACAGGGGGGGGTAGGGAGTACTTC	CSVDGTGGGREYF
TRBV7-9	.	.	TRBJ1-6	TGTGCCAGCAGCAACAGGGTTAATAATTCACCCCTCCACTTT	CASSNRVNNSPLHF
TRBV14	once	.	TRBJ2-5	TGTGCCAGCAGCCAAGATCGAGTAGCCCTAACACTGGGAGAGACCCAGTACTTC	CASSQDRVALTLGETQYF
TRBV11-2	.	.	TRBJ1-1	TGTGCCAGCAGCTTAGCGGGCACTGAAGCTTTCTTT	CASSLAGTEAFF
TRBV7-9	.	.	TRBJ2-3	TGTGCCAGCAGCGAACTCTTCACAGATACGCAGTATTTT	CASSELFTDTQYF
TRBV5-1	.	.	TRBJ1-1	TGCGCCAGCAGACCGACGGCGACGGGGGAGGTGAACACTGAAGCTTTCTTT	CASRPTATGEVNTEAFF
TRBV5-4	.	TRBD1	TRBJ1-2	TGTGCCAGCAGCTTGGGTGGACAGGGAAACTATGGCTACACCTTC	CASSLGGQGNYGYTF
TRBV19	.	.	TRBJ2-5	TGTGCCAGTAGTATGACAGGCCATTGGGGGGAGACCCAGTACTTC	CASSMTGHWGETQYF
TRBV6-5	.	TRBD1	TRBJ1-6	TGTGCCAGCAGTTACTCGGGACAGACCTATAATTCACCCCTCCACTTT	CASSYSGQTYNSPLHF
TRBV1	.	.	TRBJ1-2	TGCACCAGCAGCCGAGGAAGAGGGGGCTACACCTTC	CTSSRGRGGYTF
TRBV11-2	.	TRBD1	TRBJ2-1	TGTGCCAGCAGCCTACAGGGGGGTGAGCAGTTCTTC	CASSLQGGEQFF
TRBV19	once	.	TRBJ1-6	TGTGCCAGTAAAACAGATAGCTCCTATAATTCACCCCTCCACTTT	CASKTDSSYNSPLHF
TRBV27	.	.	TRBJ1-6	TGTGCCAGCAGTTTATACCCAGGAAATAATTCACCCCTCCACTTT	CASSLYPGNNSPLHF
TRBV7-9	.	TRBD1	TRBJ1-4	TGTGCCAGCAGCTTAGCTGGGACAGGTGCAACTAATGAAAAACTGTTTTTT	CASSLAGTGATNEKLFF
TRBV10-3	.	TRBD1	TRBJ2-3	TGTGCCATCAGTGAGGATAGGGGGCCCACAGATACGCAGTATTTT	CAISEDRGPTDTQYF